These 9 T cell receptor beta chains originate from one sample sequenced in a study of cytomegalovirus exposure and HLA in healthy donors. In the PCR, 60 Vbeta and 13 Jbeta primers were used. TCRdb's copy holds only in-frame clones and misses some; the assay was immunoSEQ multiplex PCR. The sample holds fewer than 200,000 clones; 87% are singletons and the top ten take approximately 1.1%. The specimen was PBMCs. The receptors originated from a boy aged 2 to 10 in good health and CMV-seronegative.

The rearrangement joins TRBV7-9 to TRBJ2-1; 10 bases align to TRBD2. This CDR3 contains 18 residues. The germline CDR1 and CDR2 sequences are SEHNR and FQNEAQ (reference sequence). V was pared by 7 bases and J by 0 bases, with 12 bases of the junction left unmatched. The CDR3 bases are TGTGCCAGCACTTCACGACTAGCGGGTCCTAGCTCCTACAATGAGCAGTTCTTC. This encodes CASTSRLAGPSSYNEQFF.

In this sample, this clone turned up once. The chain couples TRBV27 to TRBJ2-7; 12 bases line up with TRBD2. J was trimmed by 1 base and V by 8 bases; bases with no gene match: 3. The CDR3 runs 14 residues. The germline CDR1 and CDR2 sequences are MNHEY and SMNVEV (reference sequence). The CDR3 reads CASGGLAGSYEQYF. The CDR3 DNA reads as TGTGCCAGCGGCGGACTAGCGGGGTCCTACGAGCAGTACTTC.

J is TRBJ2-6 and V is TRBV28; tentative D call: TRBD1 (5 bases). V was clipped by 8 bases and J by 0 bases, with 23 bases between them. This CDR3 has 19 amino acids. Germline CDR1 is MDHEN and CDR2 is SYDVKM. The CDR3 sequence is CASLRGRGRGYSGANVLTF. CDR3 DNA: TGTGCCAGCCTTCGCGGTAGGGGAAGGGGTTACTCTGGGGCCAACGTCCTGACTTTC.

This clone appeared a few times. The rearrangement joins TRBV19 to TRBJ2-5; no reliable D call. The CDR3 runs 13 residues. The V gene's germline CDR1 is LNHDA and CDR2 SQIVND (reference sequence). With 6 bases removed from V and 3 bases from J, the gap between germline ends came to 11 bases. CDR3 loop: CASRSQEEETQYF. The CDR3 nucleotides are TGTGCCAGTAGGAGTCAGGAAGAAGAGACCCAGTACTTC.

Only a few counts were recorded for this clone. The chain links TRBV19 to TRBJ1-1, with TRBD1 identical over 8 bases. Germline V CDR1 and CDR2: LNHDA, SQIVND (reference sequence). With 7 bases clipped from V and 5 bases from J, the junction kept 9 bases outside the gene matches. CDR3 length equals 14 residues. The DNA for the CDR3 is TGTGCCAGTACCCTCGAGACAGGGGTGACTGAAGCTTTCTTT. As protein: CASTLETGVTEAFF.

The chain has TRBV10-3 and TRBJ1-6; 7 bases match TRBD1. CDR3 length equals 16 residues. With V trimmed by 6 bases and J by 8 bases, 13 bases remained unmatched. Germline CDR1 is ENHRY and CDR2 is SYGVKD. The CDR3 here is CAISQGQDEIYSPLHF. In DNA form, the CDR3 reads TGTGCCATCAGCCAAGGACAGGACGAGATTTATTCACCCCTCCACTTT.

CDR3 in DNA: TGTGCCAGCAGCGTAGCGGGAGGTCGCGAGCAGTACTTC. This sequence encodes CASSVAGGREQYF. The V gene is TRBV9, the J gene TRBJ2-7; TRBD2 aligns across 7 bases. Germline loops: CDR1 SGDLS, CDR2 YYNGEE. This CDR3 spans 13 amino acids. J lost 6 bases, V lost 0 bases, and 3 bases had no gene match.

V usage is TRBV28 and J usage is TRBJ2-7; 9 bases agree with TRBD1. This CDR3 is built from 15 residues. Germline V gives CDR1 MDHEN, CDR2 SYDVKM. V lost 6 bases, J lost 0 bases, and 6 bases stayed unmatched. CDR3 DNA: TGTGCCAGCAGGAGGGGACAGGGAAGCTCCTACGAGCAGTACTTC. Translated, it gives CASRRGQGSSYEQYF.

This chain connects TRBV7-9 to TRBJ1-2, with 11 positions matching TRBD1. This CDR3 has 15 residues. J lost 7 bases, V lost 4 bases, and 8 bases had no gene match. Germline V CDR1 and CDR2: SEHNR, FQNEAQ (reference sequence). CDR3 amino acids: CASSSFGTGGRGYTF. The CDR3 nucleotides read TGTGCCAGCAGCTCCTTCGGGACAGGGGGACGTGGCTACACCTTC.